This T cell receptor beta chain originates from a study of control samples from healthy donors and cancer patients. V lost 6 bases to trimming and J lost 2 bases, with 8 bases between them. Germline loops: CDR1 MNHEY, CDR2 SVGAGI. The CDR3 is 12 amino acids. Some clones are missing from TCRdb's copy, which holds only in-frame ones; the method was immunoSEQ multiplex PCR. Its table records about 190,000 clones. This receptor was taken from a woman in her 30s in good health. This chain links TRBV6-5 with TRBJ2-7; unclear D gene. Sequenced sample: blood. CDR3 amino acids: CASRGNTYEQYF. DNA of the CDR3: TGTGCCAGCAGAGGGAATACCTACGAGCAGTACTTC.